Below are 32 T cell receptor beta chains sequenced from a single sample in a study of metastatic and nonmetastatic thyroid tumors (dated by TCRdb to 2018 to 2021). No treatment had been received by any patient before thyroid surgery. The protocol used for the library was PCR. Instrument on record: Illumina HiSeq 4000. TCRdb applied fastp at Q25 and MiXCR to the public reads, then kept only in-frame beta chains. In all, the sample holds about 20,000 clones, and 12% of those were seen once. The ten largest clones represent 6.2% of the sample. The sequenced sample was blood. The receptor set was obtained from a male donor with papillary thyroid cancer or a benign thyroid nodule (not recorded which). Some clones in this sample may be carry-over from other donors' samples.

This clone rates as medium-sized. V and J are TRBV28 and TRBJ1-1; D is uncertain. This CDR3 region has 14 residues. Trimming cost V 3 bases and J 1 base, with 9 bases left between them. CDR1 is MDHEN and CDR2 is SYDVKM in the germline V gene. This chain's CDR3 is CASSLGFRNTEAFF. CDR3 bases: TGTGCCAGCAGTTTGGGCTTTCGGAACACTGAAGCTTTCTTT.

This chain links TRBV7-9 with TRBJ1-5; 7 nucleotides align to TRBD1. J lost 4 bases, V lost 3 bases, and 6 bases had no gene match. The V gene's germline CDR1 is SEHNR and CDR2 FQNEAQ (reference sequence). This CDR3 comprises 15 residues. The CDR3, as DNA: TGTGCCAGCAGCTTGGGGGACAGTGTTAATCAGCCCCAGCATTTT. This encodes CASSLGDSVNQPQHF. Looking up the rest from reference TRBV7-9 and TRBJ1-5 gives the full variable domain: DTGVSQNPRHKITKRGQNVTFRCDPISEHNRLYWYRQTLGQGPEFLTYFQNEAQLEKSRLLSDRFSAERPKGSFSTLEIQRTEQGDSAMYLCASSLGDSVNQPQHFGDGTRLSIL.

This clone has just a few counts. A read error may explain this, as a much larger clone is one base away. This chain uses TRBV24-1 with TRBJ2-4; 7 bases map to TRBD1. Germline-derived CDR1 and CDR2 are KGHDR and SFDVKD. V trimming: 3 bases; J trimming: 9 bases; junction bases outside the gene matches: 10. The CDR3 has 15 amino acids. The CDR3 region has the DNA TGTGCCACCAGTGATCAAAATGGGGACAGAAGCATTCAGTACTTC. It is translated as CATSDQNGDRSIQYF.

At least ten counts were recorded for this clone. The V and J genes are TRBV5-1 and TRBJ2-2; the D gene is possibly TRBD1 (5 bases). The CDR3 covers 14 residues. The germline gives CDR1 SGHRS, CDR2 YFSETQ. Deletions cut 0 bases from V and 4 bases from J, with 7 bases between. The chain's CDR3 is CASSLGGFTGELFF. In nucleotides, the CDR3 is TGCGCCAGCAGCTTGGGGGGCTTCACCGGGGAGCTGTTTTTT.

The gene calls are TRBV20-1 and TRBJ2-3; TRBD2 might be the D (5 bases). Germline V CDR1 and CDR2: DFQATT, SNEGSKA (reference sequence). CDR3 length: 12 amino acids. Trimming cost V 5 bases and J 2 bases, with 8 bases left between them. The CDR3 DNA sequence: TGCAGTGCTCGTCGGGACACAGATACGCAGTATTTT. This encodes CSARRDTDTQYF.

This clone has more than one count but fewer than ten. The chain combines TRBV6-2 or TRBV6-3 with TRBJ1-4; D unclear. The CDR3 runs to 14 residues. CDR1 MNHEY and CDR2 SVGEGT come from the germline V gene. V gave up 0 bases and J gave up 10 bases, with 12 bases separating them. The CDR3 spells CASSYSVNSVKLFF. The CDR3 DNA reads TGTGCCAGCAGTTACTCGGTGAACAGCGTAAAACTGTTTTTT.

This clone has a count of ten or more. The CDR3 bases are TGTGCCAGCTCGAAGCGGGACAGTGCTTCTGAGACCCAGTACTTC. Translated: CASSKRDSASETQYF. The chain combines TRBV18 with TRBJ2-5; either TRBD1 or TRBD2 may fit D (7 bases each). Germline loops: CDR1 KGHSH, CDR2 LQKENI. This CDR3 contains 15 residues. V gave up 6 bases and J gave up 5 bases, with 19 bases separating them.

By its share, this clone is medium-sized. The chain links TRBV6-5 to TRBJ1-5, with D maybe TRBD1 (6 bases). This CDR3 comprises 14 residues. The V end was cut by 3 bases, the J end by 6 bases, with 12 bases between. From germline, CDR1 is MNHEY and CDR2 SVGAGI. CDR3 sequence reads: CASSYEGVGQPQHF. CDR3 nucleotides: TGTGCCAGCAGTTATGAGGGGGTCGGTCAGCCCCAGCATTTT.

This clone was observed at least ten times. This chain uses TRBV2 with TRBJ2-7; perhaps TRBD1 as D (6 bases). CDR1 is SNHLY, CDR2 FYNNEI, per germline. The CDR3 spans 14 residues. Trimming stripped 7 bases from V and 1 base from J, with 14 bases between. Written as DNA, the CDR3 is TGTGCCAGCACTCCCGGACAGTTTTCCTACGAGCAGTACTTC. Amino acid sequence: CASTPGQFSYEQYF.

This clone was picked up many times. This chain connects TRBV18 to TRBJ1-2; D may be TRBD1 (5 bases). Trimming stripped 6 bases from V and 0 bases from J, with 17 bases between. Germline V CDR1 and CDR2: KGHSH, LQKENI. CDR3 length equals 16 residues. The CDR3 loop reads CASSPRVDIANYGYTF. Here the CDR3 DNA reads TGTGCCAGCTCCCCCAGGGTCGACATAGCTAACTATGGCTACACCTTC. The full variable domain, rest sourced from reference TRBV18 and TRBJ1-2, is NAGVMQNPRHLVRRRGQEARLRCSPMKGHSHVYWYRQLPEEGLKFMVYLQKENIIDESGMPKERFSAEFPKEGPSILRIQQVVRGDSAAYFCASSPRVDIANYGYTFGSGTRLTVV.

This clone was seen at least ten times. The chain combines TRBV18 with TRBJ1-5; possible D gene TRBD1, 5 bases. V lost 0 bases and J lost 9, with 9 bases in between. The germline V gene has CDR1 KGHSH and CDR2 LQKENI. This CDR3 has 13 residues. Here the CDR3 reads CASSPPWGWPQHF. CDR3 bases: TGTGCCAGCTCACCACCGTGGGGGTGGCCCCAGCATTTT.

This clone was observed at least ten times. This sequence joins TRBV9 and TRBJ2-3; D gene unclear. V lost 0 bases, J lost 5 bases, and 4 bases lay in between. This CDR3 comprises 12 residues. Germline lookup yields CDR1 SGDLS and CDR2 YYNGEE. Here the CDR3 reads CASSVDLDTQYF. DNA for the CDR3: TGTGCCAGCAGCGTAGACTTAGATACGCAGTATTTT.

The sample holds many counts of this clone. The chain uses TRBV6-2 or TRBV6-3 and TRBJ1-1; TRBD1 matches at 7 bases. The ends lost 6 bases at V and 3 bases at J; junction bases unmatched: 10. CDR1 MNHEY and CDR2 SVGEGT come from the germline V gene. The CDR3 has 15 residues. CDR3 residues: CASRFVDRADTEAFF. CDR3 bases: TGTGCCAGCAGATTCGTTGACAGGGCGGACACTGAAGCTTTCTTT.

This clone turned up a few times. This chain connects TRBV12-3 or TRBV12-4 to TRBJ1-1; 7 bases align to TRBD1. V gave up 8 bases and J gave up 5 bases; unmatched junction bases: 5. This CDR3 has 12 amino acids. In DNA, the CDR3 is TGTGCCAGCTACAGGGGAGTGACTGAAGCTTTCTTT. Translating gives CASYRGVTEAFF.

Ten or more counts support this clone. This chain links TRBV18 with TRBJ1-2; the D is unclear. CDR1 KGHSH and CDR2 LQKENI come from the germline V gene. V lost 3 bases and J lost 3, with 11 bases in between. CDR3 length equals 14 residues. Here the CDR3 DNA reads TGTGCCAGCTCACCTACGTCTGGGTACTATGGCTACACCTTC. Its protein product is CASSPTSGYYGYTF.

In its sample, this clone was seen many times. The chain is built from TRBV5-4 and TRBJ2-7, with D perhaps TRBD2 (6 bases). Germline values: CDR1 SGHNT, CDR2 YYREEE (reference sequence). The CDR3 totals 17 residues. Trimming cost V 0 bases and J 1 base, with 17 bases left between them. The chain's CDR3 is CASSLAVGDGGSYEQYF. CDR3 nucleotides: TGTGCCAGCAGCTTGGCTGTGGGGGACGGAGGGTCCTACGAGCAGTACTTC.

V gene TRBV6-1 combines with J gene TRBJ2-2; TRBD1 agrees at 11 bases. Per the germline V gene, CDR1 is MNHNS and CDR2 is SASEGT. This CDR3 spans 16 amino acids. J gave up 6 bases and V 3 bases, and 6 bases lay outside the gene matches. The CDR3 here is CASSDFPGQGAGELFF. For the CDR3, the DNA is TGTGCCAGCAGTGATTTCCCGGGACAGGGGGCCGGGGAGCTGTTTTTT.

This clone qualifies as medium-sized. The chain links TRBV19 to TRBJ2-1, with D perhaps TRBD1 or TRBD2 (5 bases each). V dropped 8 bases and J dropped 3 bases, with 11 bases sitting between them. The V gene's germline CDR1 is LNHDA and CDR2 SQIVND (reference sequence). CDR3 length: 13 residues. CDR3: CASSPGLYNEQFF. CDR3 bases: TGTGCCAGTTCCCCGGGGCTCTACAATGAGCAGTTCTTC.

There are many counts of this clone. This sequence joins TRBV12-3 or TRBV12-4 and TRBJ2-1, with D unresolved. The CDR3 spans 14 residues. V was cut by 6 bases and J by 0 bases, with 9 bases left in between. CDR3 sequence: CASRGRSSYNEQFF. In DNA form, the CDR3 reads TGTGCCAGCAGAGGCAGGAGCTCCTACAATGAGCAGTTCTTC.

The chain combines TRBV20-1 with TRBJ2-1, with D unclear. The CDR3 runs to 15 residues. Germline V gene lookup returns CDR1 DFQATT and CDR2 SNEGSKA (reference sequence). V gave up 5 bases and J gave up 5 bases, with 19 bases separating them. The chain's CDR3 is CSAPFLSTGHNEQFF. CDR3 nucleotides: TGCAGTGCTCCTTTCCTTTCTACGGGTCACAATGAGCAGTTCTTC.

In its sample, this clone was seen many times. This sequence joins TRBV20-1 and TRBJ1-5, with D perhaps matching TRBD1 (5 bases). Germline V gene data show CDR1 as DFQATT and CDR2 as SNEGSKA (reference sequence). This CDR3 has 15 residues. The V gene lost 6 bases and the J gene lost 3 bases, with 18 bases spanning the gap. This CDR3 reads CSASDGTHSNQPQHF. The CDR3 DNA reads as TGCAGTGCCTCGGACGGGACCCATTCCAATCAGCCCCAGCATTTT.

This clone was seen more than once but under ten times. CDR3 DNA: TGTGCCAGCAGTTTATGCGGGAGGGCCGGTCCCCATGAGCAGTTCTTC. This encodes CASSLCGRAGPHEQFF. The chain couples TRBV28 to TRBJ2-1; 8 bases fit TRBD2. Germline assignment: CDR1 MDHEN and CDR2 SYDVKM. The CDR3 has 16 residues. Losses at the gene ends were 0 bases for V and 8 bases for J; bases not matched to a gene: 9.

This clone showed up many times. CDR3 region: CASSPPGLADEQFF. The CDR3 bases are TGTGCCAGCAGCCCCCCAGGACTAGCGGATGAGCAGTTCTTC. The V and J genes are TRBV7-9 and TRBJ2-1; 10 bases agree with TRBD2. Germline CDR1 SEHNR, CDR2 FQNEAQ (reference sequence). The CDR3 extends over 14 amino acids. V trimming: 5 bases; J trimming: 8 bases; junction bases outside the gene matches: 6.

This clone has ten or more counts. The chain employs TRBV11-2 and TRBJ2-5; D may be TRBD2 (5 bases). Germline values: CDR1 SGHAT, CDR2 FQNNGV. Trimming took off 4 bases at V and 7 bases at J, with 7 bases between the two ends. The CDR3 length is 11 residues. This chain's CDR3 is CASSSRGTQYF. The CDR3 DNA sequence: TGTGCCAGCAGCTCACGGGGGACCCAGTACTTC.

By proportion, this clone is medium-sized. As DNA, the CDR3 is TGTGCCAGCAGTGGTTTAAAGGCCAAAACCTCTGGGGCCAACGTCCTGACTTTC. This encodes CASSGLKAKTSGANVLTF. The V and J genes are TRBV6-1 and TRBJ2-6; D unclear. The ends were cut back, 4 bases at V and 0 bases at J, with 16 bases in the middle. The CDR3 length is 18 residues. Germline CDR1 MNHNS, CDR2 SASEGT.

Turning to this clone: The CDR3 does not end in the conserved phenylalanine or tryptophan, so this is likely a read error. The J gene is TRBJ1-6, the V gene TRBV3-1; no definite D call. The V and J ends lost 1 base and 0 bases respectively, with 7 bases between them. Germline loops: CDR1 LGHDT, CDR2 YNNKEL (reference sequence). This CDR3 spans 16 amino acids. This chain's CDR3 is CASSQAGSSYNSPLHS. The CDR3 nucleotides read TGTGCCAGCAGCCAAGCAGGTAGCTCCTATAATTCACCCCTCCACTCT.

This clone was recorded at least ten times. V and J are TRBV7-9 and TRBJ2-7; tentatively, D is TRBD2 (6 bases). Germline lookup yields CDR1 SEHNR and CDR2 FQNEAQ (reference sequence). Trimming left V 6 bases short and J 6 bases short, with 12 bases between. The CDR3 has 12 residues. The CDR3 is CASSRPGLEQYF. The CDR3 region has the DNA TGTGCCAGCAGTCGTCCGGGACTCGAGCAGTACTTC.

This clone was observed at least ten times. The CDR3 DNA reads as TGTGCCAGCAGCTTAGATGACTACTACTACGAGCAGTACTTC. It yields the protein CASSLDDYYYEQYF. V usage is TRBV7-9 and J usage is TRBJ2-7, with D perhaps matching TRBD2 (5 bases). The germline V and J ends were trimmed by 1 base and 3 bases, with 10 bases remaining between them. The V gene's germline CDR1 is SEHNR and CDR2 FQNEAQ (reference sequence). This CDR3 has 14 residues.

The sample holds a few counts of this clone. The chain combines TRBV10-2 with TRBJ2-2, with D possibly being TRBD1 (8 bases). The CDR3 consists of 16 residues. Germline-derived CDR1 and CDR2 are WSHSY and SAAADI. The ends were cut back, 10 bases at V and 2 bases at J, with 20 bases in the middle. In DNA form, the CDR3 reads TGCGCCAACTCGTCCGGGGGGACAGGCAACACCGGGGAGCTGTTTTTT. It translates to CANSSGGTGNTGELFF.

This clone was recorded many times. The chain couples TRBV20-1 to TRBJ2-2; 13 nucleotides agree with TRBD2. The germline V gene encodes CDR1 DFQATT and CDR2 SNEGSKA (reference sequence). V lost 0 bases and J lost 1; bases outside the gene matches: 2. There are 17 residues in the CDR3. CDR3 nucleotide sequence: TGCAGTGCTAGAGAGGGACTAGCGGGGTTGAACACCGGGGAGCTGTTTTTT. Translating it yields CSAREGLAGLNTGELFF.

This clone was seen repeatedly, ten times or more. The chain links TRBV16 to TRBJ2-1; 8 nucleotides agree with TRBD2. The CDR3 contains 17 residues. V lost 5 bases to trimming and J lost 4 bases; unmatched junction nucleotides: 13. Per germline, CDR1 KGHSY and CDR2 FQNENV. DNA for the CDR3: TGTGCCAGCAGCTGGACTAGCCCCCAAGGGGCTTACAATGAGCAGTTCTTC. This codes for CASSWTSPQGAYNEQFF.

This rearrangement joins TRBV9 to TRBJ1-2; D gene ambiguous. Per germline, CDR1 SGDLS and CDR2 YYNGEE. Trimming removed 7 bases at V and 5 bases at J, with 9 bases between. CDR3 length equals 11 residues. The CDR3 DNA sequence: TGTGCCAGCGACGGAACTTATGGCTACACCTTC. Its translation: CASDGTYGYTF.